This TCR beta chain was obtained from a study of Ad26.COV2.S vaccination and SARS-CoV-2 variants. As for the study in general: Ad26.COV2.S was injected intramuscularly once or twice, 56 days apart.

The treatment is: around 19 received Ad26.COV2.S at low or high dose, single or two shots; roughly five received placebo; per-sample allocation not given. On day 63 after the first injection, vaccine and placebo recipients gave samples. V gave up 3 bases and J gave up 2 bases, with 13 bases separating them. The germline CDR1 and CDR2 sequences are MNHEY and SVGAGI. This CDR3 is 15 amino acids long. Using immunoSEQ multiplex PCR, the repertoire was profiled, and TCRdb retains in-frame clones only, with some absent. The sample carries 440,000 or so clones, nearly 90% recorded once. The sequenced sample was peripheral blood, obtained in a trial of Ad26.COV2.S vaccine versus placebo. This chain joins TRBV6-5 and TRBJ1-2; D is possibly TRBD1 (5 bases). The source of this sequence is a person between 18 and 59 years old who received the Ad26.COV2.S COVID-19 vaccine or a placebo. The CDR3 DNA reads TGTGCCAGCAGTTATAGGGGTAGAGAGAACTATGGCTACACCTTC. This codes for CASSYRGRENYGYTF.